The rows below give T cell receptor beta chains drawn from one sample of a study of shared clonotypes between healthy human individuals. TCRdb keeps only in-frame clones here, not all; method: immunoSEQ multiplex PCR. The sample contains 2,500,000 or so clones, approximately 92% of which appear only once. The sequencing sample was made of naive CD4+ T cells sorted from blood. These receptors all stem from a man younger than 30 in good health. Both conserved end residues are part of each CDR3. Fields, in order: CDR3 length, D gene, J gene, clone size, V gene, CDR3 protein, CDR3 DNA. The D gene is left open where the match is weak. Not all rows give a size; the values are once, few, many and, for expanded clones, a class.

14 . TRBJ2-3 . TRBV5-1 CASSPLASTDTQYF TGCGCCAGCAGTCCCCTGGCCAGCACAGATACGCAGTATTTT
11 . TRBJ1-2 . TRBV23-1 CASSQNDGYTF TGCGCCAGCAGTCAAAATGATGGCTACACCTTC
15 TRBD1 TRBJ2-7 once TRBV19 CASSIVQGDSYEQYF TGTGCCAGTAGTATAGTACAGGGGGACTCCTACGAGCAGTACTTC
15 TRBD2 TRBJ2-1 . TRBV5-1 CASSLESSGRHEQFF TGCGCCAGCAGCTTGGAGTCTAGCGGGAGGCATGAGCAGTTCTTC
13 . TRBJ1-5 . TRBV6-1 CASSGQDNQPQHF TGTGCCAGCAGTGGGCAGGACAATCAGCCCCAGCATTTT
13 . TRBJ2-7 . TRBV7-9 CASSSQGGYEQYF TGTGCCAGCAGCTCCCAGGGGGGCTACGAGCAGTACTTC
13 . TRBJ1-2 . TRBV6-1 CASSEAPARGYTF TGTGCCAGCAGTGAAGCTCCTGCCAGGGGCTACACCTTC
15 TRBD1 TRBJ1-2 . TRBV6-1 CASRYTGTGDHGYTF TGTGCCAGCAGGTACACCGGGACAGGGGATCATGGCTACACCTTC
15 . TRBJ2-5 . TRBV4-2 CASSQDTGAGETQYF TGTGCCAGCAGCCAAGATACGGGGGCGGGAGAGACCCAGTACTTC
16 . TRBJ2-7 . TRBV11-2 CASSLLGGISSYEQYF TGTGCCAGCAGCTTACTTGGGGGCATCAGCTCCTACGAGCAGTACTTC
13 TRBD1 TRBJ2-7 . TRBV10-2 CASVTGTAYEQYF TGCGCCAGTGTGACAGGGACCGCCTACGAGCAGTACTTC
16 TRBD2 TRBJ2-7 . TRBV12-5 CASGLTLAAVSYEQYF TGTGCTAGTGGTTTGACCCTAGCGGCCGTCTCCTACGAGCAGTACTTC
13 . TRBJ1-6 once TRBV6-1 CASSEVWNSPLHF TGTGCCAGCAGTGAAGTTTGGAATTCACCCCTCCACTTT
15 . TRBJ2-3 . TRBV4-2 CASSQVIAGTDTQYF TGTGCCAGCAGCCAAGTAATAGCGGGCACAGATACGCAGTATTTT
15 . TRBJ2-3 . TRBV21-1 CASSKVGGFTDTQYF TGTGCCAGCAGCAAAGTTGGAGGGTTCACAGATACGCAGTATTTT
15 . TRBJ2-3 . TRBV15 CATSSTTGITDTQYF TGTGCCACCAGCTCCACGACAGGTATCACAGATACGCAGTATTTT
14 . TRBJ1-1 few TRBV18 CASSPSDKRAEAFF TGTGCCAGCTCACCCTCGGACAAACGAGCTGAAGCTTTCTTT
16 . TRBJ1-5 . TRBV4-1 CASRNSEGTSNQPQHF TGCGCCAGCAGGAACTCCGAGGGGACGAGCAATCAGCCCCAGCATTTT
13 . TRBJ1-5 few TRBV7-2 CASSLTRGQPQHF TGTGCCAGCAGCCTCACTCGGGGGCAGCCCCAGCATTTT
14 . TRBJ2-7 . TRBV4-3 CASSQSGWGYEQYF TGCGCCAGCAGCCAATCGGGTTGGGGCTACGAGCAGTACTTC
15 . TRBJ1-6 . TRBV18 CASSPTGGDNSPLHF TGTGCCAGCTCACCAACTGGAGGTGATAATTCACCCCTCCACTTT
13 . TRBJ2-2 . TRBV6-5 CEVQDTNTGELFF TGCGAGGTCCAGGATACGAACACCGGGGAGCTGTTTTTT
13 . TRBJ2-1 . TRBV5-1 CASSLGMGDEQFF TGCGCCAGCAGCTTGGGGATGGGCGATGAGCAGTTCTTC
17 . TRBJ2-6 . TRBV30 CAWSTQEGASGANVLTF TGTGCCTGGAGTACGCAGGAGGGCGCCTCTGGGGCCAACGTCCTGACTTTC
14 . TRBJ1-6 . TRBV6-5 CASSRVQTNSPLHF TGTGCCAGCAGCCGGGTCCAAACGAATTCACCCCTCCACTTT
14 . TRBJ1-2 . TRBV30 CAWSARDPYYGYTF TGTGCCTGGAGCGCCCGGGACCCATACTATGGCTACACCTTC
14 . TRBJ1-5 . TRBV5-5 CASSFDWGNQPQHF TGTGCCAGCAGCTTCGACTGGGGCAATCAGCCCCAGCATTTT
11 . TRBJ2-3 . TRBV7-2 CASSATRWLDF TGTGCCAGCAGCGCGACCCGGTGGCTCGATTTT
15 . TRBJ2-1 . TRBV7-9 CASSPLGSSYNEQFF TGTGCCAGCAGCCCGCTCGGGAGCTCCTACAATGAGCAGTTCTTC
12 . TRBJ2-2 . TRBV10-3 CAIRGGTGELFF TGTGCCATCAGAGGGGGAACCGGGGAGCTGTTTTTT
14 . TRBJ1-6 once TRBV30 CALGQGTYNSPLHF TGTGCCCTTGGGCAGGGAACCTATAATTCACCCCTCCACTTT
14 . TRBJ1-5 . TRBV25-1 CASSASGGNQPQHF TGTGCCAGCAGTGCCTCTGGGGGCAATCAGCCCCAGCATTTT
17 TRBD1 TRBJ1-4 . TRBV19 CASSTDRGGATNEKLFF TGTGCCAGTAGTACCGACAGGGGAGGGGCAACTAATGAAAAACTGTTTTTT
14 . TRBJ1-6 . TRBV5-8 CASSLRQGNSPLHF TGTGCCAGCAGCTTGAGGCAGGGGAATTCACCCCTCCACTTT
17 . TRBJ1-5 once TRBV21-1 CASSKAGSSHNNQPQHF TGTGCCAGCAGCAAAGCAGGCAGCAGTCATAATAATCAGCCCCAGCATTTT
11 . TRBJ2-1 . TRBV5-4 CASIRAGQQFF TGTGCCAGCATCCGGGCGGGACAACAGTTCTTC
15 TRBD1 TRBJ2-7 . TRBV6-5 CASSSGQLGSYEQYF TGTGCCAGCAGCTCGGGACAGTTGGGCTCCTACGAGCAGTACTTC
16 . TRBJ1-3 . TRBV30 CAWSPAGSSSGNTIYF TGTGCCTGGAGTCCCGCAGGGTCCAGCTCTGGAAACACCATATATTTT
16 TRBD2 TRBJ2-2 . TRBV5-4 CASSLLPPGGTGELFF TGTGCCAGCAGCTTGCTCCCACCGGGAGGGACCGGGGAGCTGTTTTTT
14 TRBD2 TRBJ2-7 . TRBV7-8 CASSSSGRSHEQYF TGTGCCAGCAGCTCTAGCGGGAGATCCCACGAGCAGTACTTC
12 . TRBJ1-2 . TRBV5-6 CASSLTSYGYTF TGTGCCAGCAGCTTGACAAGTTATGGCTACACCTTC
12 . TRBJ1-6 few TRBV10-3 CAISEIGSPLHF TGTGCCATCAGTGAGATTGGTTCACCCCTCCACTTT
12 . TRBJ1-2 . TRBV5-1 CASRQENYGYTF TGCGCCAGCAGACAGGAGAACTATGGCTACACCTTC
16 . TRBJ1-3 . TRBV2 CASRMETGFSGNTIYF TGTGCCAGCAGGATGGAGACAGGATTCTCTGGAAACACCATATATTTT
15 TRBD2 TRBJ2-1 . TRBV6-1 CASRREGGSYNEQFF TGTGCCAGCAGGAGGGAGGGAGGGTCCTACAATGAGCAGTTCTTC
14 . TRBJ1-2 once TRBV28 CASSLIGRNYGYTF TGTGCCAGCAGTTTAATAGGCAGAAACTATGGCTACACCTTC
12 . TRBJ2-2 . TRBV6-1 CASSLPVGELFF TGTGCCAGCAGTCTTCCGGTCGGGGAGCTGTTTTTT
13 . TRBJ1-6 . TRBV10-1 CASSEWAGSPLHF TGCGCCAGCAGTGAGTGGGCAGGCTCACCCCTCCACTTT
16 . TRBJ1-5 few TRBV10-3 CAISDEGGYSNQPQHF TGTGCCATCAGTGATGAGGGGGGATATAGCAATCAGCCCCAGCATTTT
17 TRBD2 TRBJ2-7 . TRBV18 CASSPLPTSGIAGEQYF TGTGCCAGCTCACCTTTACCGACTAGCGGGATAGCGGGGGAGCAGTACTTC
16 . TRBJ2-6 . TRBV4-3 CASSQVQGFGANVLTF TGCGCCAGCAGCCAAGTACAGGGCTTTGGGGCCAACGTCCTGACTTTC
16 TRBD2 TRBJ2-3 . TRBV28 CASSLSARGGTDTQYF TGTGCCAGCAGTTTATCGGCGCGGGGGGGCACAGATACGCAGTATTTT
16 TRBD2 TRBJ2-5 . TRBV27 CASSLSRLAGGETQYF TGTGCCAGCAGTTTATCCAGACTAGCGGGGGGGGAGACCCAGTACTTC
16 TRBD2 TRBJ2-5 . TRBV7-7 CASSDLKAGGHETQYF TGTGCTAGCAGCGACCTCAAAGCGGGGGGGCACGAGACCCAGTACTTC
15 TRBD2 TRBJ2-7 . TRBV10-3 CAISEGGLIAGEQYF TGTGCCATCAGTGAAGGCGGGCTGATAGCGGGTGAGCAGTACTTC
12 . TRBJ2-7 . TRBV10-3 CAISDFWDEQYF TGTGCCATCAGTGACTTCTGGGACGAGCAGTACTTC
16 TRBD1 TRBJ2-7 . TRBV28 CASSLSPRTGAYEQYF TGTGCCAGCAGTTTAAGTCCCCGGACAGGGGCCTACGAGCAGTACTTC
17 . TRBJ2-4 . TRBV5-3 CARSLVQAVLAKNIQYF TGTGCCAGAAGCTTGGTCCAGGCCGTATTAGCCAAAAACATTCAGTACTTC
14 TRBD1 TRBJ2-1 once TRBV5-1 CASMGQGPYNEQFF TGCGCCAGCATGGGACAGGGTCCCTACAATGAGCAGTTCTTC